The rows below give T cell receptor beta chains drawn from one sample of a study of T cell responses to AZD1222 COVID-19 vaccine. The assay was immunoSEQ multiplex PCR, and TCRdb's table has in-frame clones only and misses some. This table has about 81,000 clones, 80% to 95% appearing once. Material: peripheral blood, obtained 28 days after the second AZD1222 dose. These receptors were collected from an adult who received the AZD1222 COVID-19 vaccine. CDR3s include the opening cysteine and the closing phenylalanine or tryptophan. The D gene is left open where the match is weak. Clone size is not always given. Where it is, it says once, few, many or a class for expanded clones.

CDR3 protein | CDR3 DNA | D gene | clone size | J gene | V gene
CASSLISRSFWARLNF | TGTGCCAGCAGTTTAATTTCGAGGAGCTTTTGGGCTCGTTTGAACTTC | NA | NA | TRBJ2-7 | TRBV28
CASSPLGVTEAFF | TGTGCCAGCAGCCCCTTAGGAGTCACTGAAGCTTTCTTT | NA | NA | TRBJ1-1 | TRBV3-1/TRBV3-2
CASGGQGTDTQYF | TGCGCCAGCGGGGGACAGGGCACAGATACGCAGTATTTT | TRBD1 | NA | TRBJ2-3 | TRBV10-2
CASSYSLRDRTGELFF | TGTGCCAGCAGTTACTCGCTGCGGGATCGTACCGGGGAGCTGTTTTTT | NA | NA | TRBJ2-2 | TRBV6-2/TRBV6-3
CASSRGTSGSNEQFF | TGTGCTAGCAGCCGCGGGACTAGCGGGAGTAATGAGCAGTTCTTC | TRBD2 | NA | TRBJ2-1 | TRBV7-7
CASSYDQSYEQYF | TGTGCCAGCAGTTACGACCAGTCCTACGAGCAGTACTTC | NA | once | TRBJ2-7 | TRBV6-2/TRBV6-3
CAWGGGLPSEQYF | TGTGCCTGGGGGGGAGGACTTCCTAGCGAGCAGTACTTC | NA | NA | TRBJ2-7 | TRBV30
CASSETRNTEAFF | TGCGCCAGCAGTGAAACCAGGAACACTGAAGCTTTCTTT | NA | NA | TRBJ1-1 | TRBV10-1
CASSLYMGQGTGANVLTF | TGTGCCAGCAGCTTATATATGGGACAGGGCACTGGGGCCAACGTCCTGACTTTC | TRBD1 | NA | TRBJ2-6 | TRBV7-3
CASSLVPGGSYEQYF | TGTGCCAGCAGTTTGGTTCCGGGGGGTTCCTACGAGCAGTACTTC | TRBD2 | NA | TRBJ2-7 | TRBV27
CASSLWGREAQETQYF | TGCGCCAGCAGCCTGTGGGGCAGGGAAGCACAAGAGACCCAGTACTTC | NA | NA | TRBJ2-5 | TRBV5-1
CASSDRQGAYYEQYF | TGTGCCAGTAGTGACAGACAGGGAGCCTACTACGAGCAGTACTTC | TRBD1 | NA | TRBJ2-7 | TRBV19
CASCTSGSGEQFF | TGTGCCAGCTGCACTAGCGGGAGTGGGGAGCAGTTCTTC | TRBD2 | few | TRBJ2-1 | TRBV3-1/TRBV3-2
CASSGTSGNTGELFF | TGTGCCAGCAGTGGGACTAGCGGAAACACCGGGGAGCTGTTTTTT | TRBD2 | NA | TRBJ2-2 | TRBV2